Presented here are 17 T cell receptor beta chains from one specimen sequenced in a study of graft-versus-host responses after intestinal transplantation. Which antigens these TCRs recognize remains unknown. The method was immunoSEQ multiplex PCR; TCRdb's version includes in-frame clones alone and lacks a portion of them. The sample has over 120,000 clones, nearly 95% seen once. The material was unstimulated CD4+ T cells sorted from spleen or lymph node cells, obtained before intestinal transplant. These TCRs come from a human donor who received an intestinal transplant.

The chain employs TRBV5-1 and TRBJ2-1; 11 bases fit TRBD2. Germline-derived CDR1 and CDR2 are SGHRS and YFSETQ. This CDR3 has 18 residues. J gave up 4 bases and V 6 bases, and 15 bases lay outside the gene matches. In nucleotides, the CDR3 is TGCGCCAGCACCCGGTATCCTCCGGGACTAGCGGATTACAATGAGCAGTTCTTC. It specifies CASTRYPPGLADYNEQFF.

The chain couples TRBV5-1 to TRBJ1-4; possibly TRBD1 for D (6 bases). Trimming stripped 3 bases from V and 8 bases from J, with 11 bases between. Germline V gives CDR1 SGHRS, CDR2 YFSETQ. The CDR3 is 13 amino acids. CDR3 residues: CASSSQGNEKLFF. In DNA, the CDR3 is TGCGCCAGCAGCTCACAGGGAAACGAAAAACTGTTTTTT.

The gene calls are TRBV5-1 and TRBJ2-1; TRBD2 aligns across 12 bases. CDR3 length: 15 amino acids. CDR1 and CDR2 from the germline V gene are SGHRS and YFSETQ. J was trimmed by 12 bases and V by 4 bases; bases with no gene match: 11. The CDR3 nucleotides read TGCGCCAGCAGCGCCCGGACTAGCGGGATACAACGGCAGTTCTTC. As protein: CASSARTSGIQRQFF.

The chain has TRBV5-4 and TRBJ2-7; D is unresolved. The CDR3 consists of 16 residues. V was shortened by 0 bases and J by 2 bases, with 15 bases between the two germline ends. Germline CDR1 and CDR2: SGHNT and YYREEE (reference sequence). DNA of the CDR3: TGTGCCAGCAGCTTGGAACAACGGATAAAGCCCTACGAGCAGTACTTC. As protein: CASSLEQRIKPYEQYF.

This chain connects TRBV5-1 to TRBJ2-5, with 12 bases aligning to TRBD2. The trim removed 0 bases at V and 4 bases at J, leaving 1 base unmatched. The CDR3 consists of 15 residues. Per germline, CDR1 SGHRS and CDR2 YFSETQ. The CDR3 loop reads CASSLATSGRETQYF. The CDR3 bases are TGCGCCAGCAGCTTGGCGACTAGCGGGAGAGAGACCCAGTACTTC.

The CDR3 coding sequence is TGTGCCACCCTAAAGGGATTAGCGGGACCCCCCAATGAGCAGTTCTTC. It encodes CATLKGLAGPPNEQFF. The V gene is TRBV28, the J gene TRBJ2-1; 8 nucleotides align to TRBD2. The V segment lost 10 bases and the J segment 6 bases; nucleotides outside the gene matches: 17. The CDR3 is 16 amino acids. Germline V gives CDR1 MDHEN, CDR2 SYDVKM.

Notes on this clone: The junction does not match germline at one end; this may be a read error. This chain joins TRBV29-1 and TRBJ2-7; tentatively, D is TRBD1 (5 bases). CDR1 and CDR2 from the germline V gene are SQVTM and ANQGSEA. CDR3 length equals 16 residues. The CDR3 DNA is TGCAGCGTTGTGGGGAAGCAGAAGGACAATACCTACGGGCAGTACTTC. Translated, it gives CSVVGKQKDNTYGQYF.

This chain joins TRBV4-2 and TRBJ2-1; no clear D. The V gene's germline CDR1 is LGHNA and CDR2 YNFKEQ. The CDR3 loop spans 16 amino acids. V gave up 6 bases and J gave up 3 bases, with 18 bases separating them. CDR3 amino acids: CASSPLLGFGYNEQFF. Written as DNA, the CDR3 is TGTGCCAGCAGTCCACTACTTGGGTTTGGCTACAATGAGCAGTTCTTC.

The chain carries TRBV5-5 and TRBJ2-1, with a possible D match to TRBD1 (5 bases). Germline CDR1 reads SGHKS; CDR2 reads YYEKEE (reference sequence). Trimming took 0 bases from V and 11 from J, leaving 9 bases between them. The CDR3 length is 12 residues. CDR3 sequence reads: CASSLGGPKQFF. CDR3 coding DNA: TGTGCCAGCAGCTTGGGGGGCCCCAAGCAGTTCTTC.

This sequence joins TRBV5-1 and TRBJ1-2, with D possibly matching TRBD1 (6 bases). The V gene lost 5 bases and the J gene lost 1 base, with 12 bases spanning the gap. CDR1 and CDR2 from the germline V gene are SGHRS and YFSETQ. The CDR3 sequence is 14 residues long. The CDR3 spells CASRDSSNNYGYTF. CDR3 nucleotide sequence: TGCGCCAGCAGGGACAGTTCTAATAACTATGGCTACACCTTC.

This clone was recorded only once. The V and J genes are TRBV6-1 and TRBJ1-3, with a possible D match to TRBD1 (5 bases). CDR3 length equals 14 residues. The germline CDR1 and CDR2 sequences are MNHNS and SASEGT. Trimming left V 4 bases short and J 3 bases short, with 10 bases between. The DNA for the CDR3 is TGTGCCAGCAGTGGGGGCGCGTATGGAAACACCATATATTTT. It is translated as CASSGGAYGNTIYF.

A word on this clone: The limits of the CDR3 on the DNA are not certain, so only TCRdb's listed CDR3 is given. The chain has TRBV1 and TRBJ2-1; TRBD2, the table's D call, was not compared with the DNA. TRBV1 is reported as a pseudogene. 19 amino acids form the CDR3, both terminal residues included. CDR3: CTSSHFAVGAPSSYNEQFF.

V usage is TRBV6-1 and J usage is TRBJ1-5; D is ambiguous. The germline V gene encodes CDR1 MNHNS and CDR2 SASEGT. V lost 6 bases, J lost 4 bases, and 10 bases lay in between. The CDR3 length is 13 residues. The CDR3 loop reads CASRDTGNQPQHF. For the CDR3, the DNA is TGTGCCAGCAGAGATACGGGAAATCAGCCCCAGCATTTT.

The J gene is TRBJ2-1, the V gene TRBV7-6, with TRBD2 matching 16 bases. CDR1 SGHVS and CDR2 FNYEAQ come from the germline V gene. J gave up 9 bases and V 4 bases, and 9 bases lay outside the gene matches. CDR3 length equals 17 residues. CDR3 sequence (DNA): TGTGCCAGCAGCTCCGGGACTAGCGGGAGGGTCGGGGGTGAGCAGTTCTTC. Its translation: CASSSGTSGRVGGEQFF.

The chain carries TRBV6-4 and TRBJ2-5, with 8 bases fitting TRBD2. Germline V CDR1 and CDR2: MRHNA, SNTAGT. The length of the CDR3 is 14 residues. V shed 7 bases, J shed 2 bases, and the junction held 6 bases outside the gene matches. The CDR3 region has the DNA TGTGCCAGCATGCGACGGGAGGGGCAAGAGACCCAGTACTTC. Protein product: CASMRREGQETQYF.

The J gene is TRBJ2-3, the V gene TRBV4-2; D is unresolved. With 5 bases removed from V and 1 base from J, the gap between germline ends came to 10 bases. CDR1 LGHNA and CDR2 YNFKEQ come from the germline V gene. The CDR3 totals 14 residues. In DNA, the CDR3 is TGTGCCAGCAGCTCCGGCGAACGCACAGATACGCAGTATTTT. The encoded protein is CASSSGERTDTQYF.

This clone appeared a few times. This rearrangement joins TRBV10-3 to TRBJ2-7; D unresolved. V lost 6 bases and J 6 bases, leaving 15 bases between the germline ends. The CDR3 consists of 13 residues. Germline assignment: CDR1 ENHRY and CDR2 SYGVKD. The CDR3 nucleotides read TGTGCCATCAGACGGGTCCTGAACACCGAGCAGTACTTC. Amino acid sequence: CAIRRVLNTEQYF.